These 13 T cell receptor beta chains were all obtained from the same sample, sequenced in a study of spatial heterogeneity in lung cancer. As for time point: sample taken at primary tumor resection. TCRdb recomputed calls from the 5' RACE reads with MiXCR, one row per CDR3 protein. This table holds roughly 25,000 distinct CDR3 sequences, around 4.7% found once. The sample in question was PBMCs, obtained at surgery. Source of these receptors: a male donor with early-stage non-small cell lung cancer.

This clonotype was seen many times. The V call is TRBV7-2, the J call TRBJ2-1; 8 bases map to TRBD2. Per the germline V gene, CDR1 is SGHTA and CDR2 is FQGNSA. Trimming removed 5 bases from V and 1 base from J; junction bases left unmatched: 7. The CDR3 is 16 amino acids. The CDR3 nucleotides read TGTGCCAGCAGCCCGAGAGCGGGGGCGTCCTACAATGAGCAGTTCTTC. Its protein is CASSPRAGASYNEQFF.

V is TRBV4-1 and J is TRBJ2-5; possible D gene TRBD2, 7 bases. V lost 4 bases to trimming and J lost 2 bases, with 14 bases between them. The CDR3 runs 15 residues. The V gene's germline CDR1 is MGHRA and CDR2 YSYEKL. CDR3 amino acids: CASSRTGGQQETQYF. The CDR3 region has the DNA TGCGCCAGCAGCCGGACGGGGGGCCAGCAAGAGACCCAGTACTTC.

The chain recombines TRBV6-5 with TRBJ1-3, with TRBD1 identical over 7 bases. CDR1 is MNHEY, CDR2 SVGAGI, per germline. The CDR3 is 16 amino acids. The V and J ends lost 2 bases and 0 bases, in that order; junction bases with no gene match: 4. The CDR3, as DNA: TGTGCCAGCAGTTACGGACAGGCAGCCTCTGGAAACACCATATATTTT. Amino acids: CASSYGQAASGNTIYF.

This clonotype has a count of ten or more. The rearrangement links TRBV6-5 to TRBJ2-1, with D perhaps TRBD1 (6 bases). Germline assignment: CDR1 MNHEY and CDR2 SVGAGI. V was pared by 2 bases and J by 12 bases, with 17 bases between. CDR3 length: 14 amino acids. The CDR3 region has the DNA TGTGCCAGCAGTTACGGGACACCCGTTACCGTGCAGTTCTTC. This sequence encodes CASSYGTPVTVQFF.

This clonotype is labeled medium-sized (0.01 to 0.1%). The chain recombines TRBV12-3 or TRBV12-4 with TRBJ2-2, with D perhaps matching TRBD2 (6 bases). The V end lost 3 bases, the J end lost 5 bases, and 7 bases lay between the germline ends. This CDR3 has 13 amino acids. The CDR3 DNA reads TGTGCCAGCAGTTTCGGAGGGACCGGGGAGCTGTTTTTT. It yields the protein CASSFGGTGELFF.

This clonotype has ten or more counts. The rearrangement joins TRBV11-2 to TRBJ2-1; no clear D gene. The CDR3 spans 14 residues. The germline V and J ends were trimmed by 3 bases and 4 bases, with 10 bases remaining between them. Germline values: CDR1 SGHAT, CDR2 FQNNGV. The CDR3 coding sequence is TGTGCCAGCAGCTTCGGGCAGAAGTACAATGAGCAGTTCTTC. As protein: CASSFGQKYNEQFF.

This clonotype was detected many times. The V gene is TRBV30, the J gene TRBJ2-3, with D perhaps matching TRBD2 (6 bases). Germline V gene data show CDR1 as GTSNPN and CDR2 as SVGIG (reference sequence). This CDR3 comprises 11 residues. The V end was cut by 1 base, the J end by 13 bases, with 12 bases between. The CDR3 DNA is TGTGCCTGGAGTGCCTCGGGGGTCGAGTATTTT. Its protein product is CAWSASGVEYF.

There are many counts of this clonotype. The CDR3 DNA reads as TGTGCCAGCAGCGTAGCTCCTAGCTGGGGTTTTTCTGAGCAGTTCTTC. Translated, it gives CASSVAPSWGFSEQFF. The rearrangement joins TRBV9 to TRBJ2-1; perhaps TRBD2 as D (5 bases). This CDR3 has 16 amino acids. V dropped 0 bases and J dropped 9 bases, with 19 bases sitting between them. The germline CDR1 and CDR2 sequences are SGDLS and YYNGEE.

In this sample, this clonotype turned up many times. The chain combines TRBV6-4 with TRBJ2-1, with D possibly being TRBD1 or TRBD2 (5 bases each). Per germline, CDR1 MRHNA and CDR2 SNTAGT. V lost 8 bases and J 7 bases, leaving 15 bases between the germline ends. This CDR3 has 13 amino acids. CDR3 coding DNA: TGTGCCAGCGCTGTCGAGGGGAGAAATGAGCAGTTCTTC. Encoded protein: CASAVEGRNEQFF.

Judged by abundance, this clonotype is medium-sized. This chain joins TRBV6-5 and TRBJ2-7; D might be TRBD2 (7 bases). CDR1 is MNHEY, CDR2 SVGAGI, per germline. The CDR3 is 15 residues long. V shed 10 bases and J shed 4 bases, with 23 bases lying between them. This CDR3 is CATKPQGASGYEQYF. The DNA of the CDR3 is TGTGCCACCAAACCACAGGGTGCTAGCGGATACGAGCAGTACTTC.

This clonotype was found many times. This rearrangement joins TRBV15 to TRBJ1-2, with 7 bases lining up with TRBD1. Germline-derived CDR1 and CDR2 are LNHNV and YYDKDF (reference sequence). The CDR3 length is 15 residues. Losses at the gene ends were 2 bases for V and 2 bases for J; bases not matched to a gene: 5. The CDR3 here is CATSRTGTANYGYTF. The CDR3 nucleotides are TGTGCCACCAGCAGAACCGGGACAGCCAACTATGGCTACACCTTC.

This clonotype appeared many times. The chain couples TRBV7-2 to TRBJ2-7; 9 nucleotides agree with TRBD1. The CDR3 sequence is 14 residues long. V gave up 1 base and J gave up 6 bases; unmatched junction bases: 4. Germline CDR1 SGHTA, CDR2 FQGNSA. In DNA form, the CDR3 reads TGTGCCAGCAGCTTAGTTCGGACAGGGGTCGAGCAGTACTTC. Protein sequence: CASSLVRTGVEQYF.

This clonotype has at least ten counts. This chain links TRBV6-2 or TRBV6-3 with TRBJ1-3; no firm D call. The CDR3 runs to 18 residues. Germline loops: CDR1 MNHEY, CDR2 SVGEGT. Trimming stripped 0 bases from V and 0 bases from J, with 15 bases between. The CDR3 loop is CASSYSTAIAISGNTIYF. The CDR3 DNA reads as TGTGCCAGCAGTTACTCGACCGCGATCGCCATCTCTGGAAACACCATATATTTT.